Shown below are 21 T cell receptor beta chains from a single sample sequenced in a study of blood T cell repertoires in COVID-19. Some clones are missing from TCRdb's copy, which holds only in-frame ones; the method was immunoSEQ multiplex PCR. The table includes approximately 300,000 clones, roughly nine tenths detected once. Sequencing was done on a sample of PBMCs or T cells enriched from blood (not recorded which). The receptors were gathered from a man aged 55-75 years who had recovered from COVID-19.

The chain uses TRBV9 and TRBJ1-4, with D possibly matching TRBD1 (6 bases). This CDR3 is built from 14 residues. Looked up from germline, CDR1 is SGDLS and CDR2 is YYNGEE. V was shortened by 0 bases and J by 6 bases, with 9 bases between the two germline ends. DNA of the CDR3: TGTGCCAGCAGCGTAGACAGGGTGCATGAAAAACTGTTTTTT. Protein: CASSVDRVHEKLFF. Variable domain in full (rest from reference TRBV9 and TRBJ1-4): DSGVTQTPKHLITATGQRVTLRCSPRSGDLSVYWYQQSLDQGLQFLIQYYNGEERAKGNILERFSAQQFPDLHSELNLSSLELGDSALYFCASSVDRVHEKLFFGSGTQLSVL.

The chain couples TRBV4-3 to TRBJ2-3, with D perhaps TRBD1 (5 bases). The CDR3 is 15 amino acids. Trimming pared 1 base from V and 3 bases from J, leaving 11 bases between. Germline CDR1 LGHNA, CDR2 YSLEER. CDR3 DNA sequence: TGCGCCAGCAGCCAAGGGTTGGGGCGAACAGATACGCAGTATTTT. As protein: CASSQGLGRTDTQYF.

The CDR3, as DNA: TGTGCCAGCAGCTTATTTGGCTCCGGGGAGACCCAGTACTTC. This gives the protein CASSLFGSGETQYF. This chain connects TRBV7-9 to TRBJ2-5, with D hard to call. With 2 bases removed from V and 5 bases from J, the gap between germline ends came to 12 bases. Looked up from germline, CDR1 is SEHNR and CDR2 is FQNEAQ (reference sequence). The CDR3 has 14 amino acids. Full variable domain (remainder filled in from reference TRBV7-9 and TRBJ2-5): DTGVSQNPRHKITKRGQNVTFRCDPISEHNRLYWYRQTLGQGPEFLTYFQNEAQLEKSRLLSDRFSAERPKGSFSTLEIQRTEQGDSAMYLCASSLFGSGETQYFGPGTRLLVL.

The chain couples TRBV4-2 to TRBJ2-7; 7 bases align to TRBD2. The V gene end was trimmed by 9 bases and the J gene end by 0 bases; junction bases not matched to a gene: 8. The CDR3 runs 14 residues. The germline gives CDR1 LGHNA, CDR2 YNFKEQ. The CDR3 DNA reads as TGTGCCAGTTCACTAGCGCCTAGCTCCTACGAGCAGTACTTC. Residues: CASSLAPSSYEQYF.

The V and J genes are TRBV5-4 and TRBJ2-3; TRBD2 aligns across 10 bases. The germline V gene encodes CDR1 SGHNT and CDR2 YYREEE (reference sequence). The CDR3 spans 15 residues. V shed 3 bases and J 4 bases; nucleotides not matched to a gene: 5. DNA of the CDR3: TGTGCCAGCAGCTCTCCCGGGACTAGCGCAGATACGCAGTATTTT. Translated: CASSSPGTSADTQYF.

The chain recombines TRBV19 with TRBJ1-2; D possibly corresponds to TRBD1 (5 bases). The V and J ends lost 4 bases and 7 bases respectively, with 13 bases between them. From germline, CDR1 is LNHDA and CDR2 SQIVND (reference sequence). The CDR3 extends over 13 amino acids. CDR3 in DNA: TGTGCCAGTAGTACCCAGACAGATCTTGGCTACACCTTC. It codes for CASSTQTDLGYTF.

The gene calls are TRBV12-3 or TRBV12-4 and TRBJ2-5, with 11 positions matching TRBD2. The trim removed 5 bases at V and 7 bases at J, leaving 3 bases unmatched. This CDR3 spans 13 amino acids. CDR3: CASSTSGRSTQYF. The CDR3 nucleotides read TGTGCCAGCAGTACTAGCGGGAGATCGACCCAGTACTTC.

The chain links TRBV5-8 to TRBJ2-7; D is perhaps TRBD1 (5 bases). From germline, CDR1 is SGHTS and CDR2 YDEGEE. The CDR3 runs 14 residues. V lost 4 bases, J lost 5 bases, and 16 bases lay in between. The CDR3 spells CASSPRGRVDEQYF. The CDR3 coding sequence is TGTGCCAGCAGCCCTAGGGGCAGGGTCGACGAGCAGTACTTC. The whole variable domain, remainder taken from reference TRBV5-8 and TRBJ2-7, is EAGVTQSPTHLIKTRGQQATLRCSPISGHTSVYWYQQALGLGLQFLLWYDEGEERNRGNFPPRFSGRQFPNYSSELNVNALELEDSALYLCASSPRGRVDEQYFGPGTRLTVT.

The chain carries TRBV10-1 and TRBJ2-2; 8 bases line up with TRBD2. Germline trimming cut 5 bases from V and 3 bases from J; bases unmatched to any gene: 2. Germline loops: CDR1 WNHNN, CDR2 SYGVQD (reference sequence). The length of the CDR3 is 14 residues. CDR3 residues: CASSPSGYTGELFF. For the CDR3, the DNA is TGCGCCAGCAGTCCTAGCGGGTACACCGGGGAGCTGTTTTTT.

This chain connects TRBV7-8 to TRBJ1-2; no reliable D call. The germline CDR1 and CDR2 sequences are SGHVS and FQNEAQ. This CDR3 has 14 residues. Trimming removed 1 base from V and 6 bases from J, with 12 bases in between. DNA for the CDR3: TGTGCCAGCAGCTTAGTGGGCAGCCCCGATGGCTACACCTTC. This gives the protein CASSLVGSPDGYTF.

The chain couples TRBV25-1 to TRBJ1-2, with 9 bases identical to TRBD1. J was trimmed by 8 bases and V by 4 bases; bases with no gene match: 8. The CDR3 contains 14 residues. Germline V gene lookup returns CDR1 MGHDK and CDR2 SYGVNS. The CDR3 DNA reads as TGTGCCAGCAGTGCCTCAGGGACAGGGCTCGGCTACACCTTC. It is translated as CASSASGTGLGYTF.

The CDR3: CASSPGQRAQPQHF. DNA of the CDR3: TGTGCCAGCAGTCCAGGACAGAGAGCTCAGCCCCAGCATTTT. The rearrangement links TRBV27 to TRBJ1-5, with a possible D match to TRBD1 (6 bases). The CDR3 runs 14 residues. V was pared by 5 bases and J by 6 bases, with 14 bases between. CDR1 is MNHEY, CDR2 SMNVEV, per germline (reference sequence).

This clone was observed a few times. The J gene is TRBJ1-3, the V gene TRBV5-1; 10 bases match TRBD1. CDR1 and CDR2 from the germline V gene are SGHRS and YFSETQ. J lost 2 bases, V lost 4 bases, and 9 bases had no gene match. This CDR3 contains 17 residues. The CDR3: CASSRGRDRGPGNTIYF. The CDR3, as DNA: TGCGCCAGCAGCCGAGGGAGGGACAGGGGCCCTGGAAACACCATATATTTT.

The genes are TRBV7-6 and TRBJ2-3; maybe TRBD2 (5 bases). V lost 7 bases and J 2 bases, leaving 10 bases between the germline ends. Looked up from germline, CDR1 is SGHVS and CDR2 is FNYEAQ. This CDR3 contains 13 residues. CDR3 region: CASTTRDTDTQYF. Written as DNA, the CDR3 is TGTGCCAGCACCACCCGGGACACAGATACGCAGTATTTT.

The V and J genes are TRBV27 and TRBJ2-2; 7 nucleotides match TRBD2. The length of the CDR3 is 15 residues. Germline CDR1 MNHEY, CDR2 SMNVEV (reference sequence). V was pared by 6 bases and J by 0 bases, with 4 bases of the junction left unmatched. Written as DNA, the CDR3 is TGTGCCAGCAGACTTAGCGGGCCGAACACCGGGGAGCTGTTTTTT. Translation: CASRLSGPNTGELFF.

This chain uses TRBV11-2 with TRBJ2-2; D perhaps matches TRBD2 (6 bases). The CDR3 spans 16 residues. The V end was cut by 1 base, the J end by 7 bases, with 16 bases between. The germline gives CDR1 SGHAT, CDR2 FQNNGV. This chain's CDR3 is CASSLVATRSVGELFF. The DNA for the CDR3 is TGTGCCAGCAGCTTAGTTGCGACTAGGTCCGTCGGGGAGCTGTTTTTT.

The gene calls are TRBV19 and TRBJ2-7, with 7 bases lining up with TRBD1. The CDR3 sequence is 14 residues long. The germline V gene encodes CDR1 LNHDA and CDR2 SQIVND (reference sequence). V was pared by 6 bases and J by 2 bases, with 7 bases of the junction left unmatched. The DNA of the CDR3 is TGTGCCAGTAGATTGGCCGGGACAGCCTACGAGCAGTACTTC. It codes for CASRLAGTAYEQYF.

J is TRBJ1-3 and V is TRBV7-9, with D perhaps TRBD1 (6 bases). The V end lost 3 bases, the J end lost 3 bases, and 9 bases lay between the germline ends. This CDR3 is built from 14 residues. The germline V gene has CDR1 SEHNR and CDR2 FQNEAQ (reference sequence). The CDR3 coding sequence is TGTGCCAGCAGCTTCCGGGACATTGGAAACACCATATATTTT. As protein: CASSFRDIGNTIYF.

This chain links TRBV5-4 with TRBJ1-2, with 8 nucleotides matching TRBD1. Germline assignment: CDR1 SGHNT and CDR2 YYREEE (reference sequence). Trimming took 4 bases from V and 5 from J; bases not matched to a gene: 10. The CDR3 extends over 15 amino acids. In DNA, the CDR3 is TGTGCCAGCAGCCGCCTTATGACAGGGGTATATGGCTACACCTTC. Translating it yields CASSRLMTGVYGYTF. Full variable domain (outside the CDR3, taken from reference TRBV5-4 and TRBJ1-2): ETGVTQSPTHLIKTRGQQVTLRCSSQSGHNTVSWYQQALGQGPQFIFQYYREEENGRGNFPPRFSGLQFPNYSSELNVNALELDDSALYLCASSRLMTGVYGYTFGSGTRLTVV.

This chain uses TRBV7-2 with TRBJ1-5; D is unresolved. V gave up 5 bases and J gave up 1 base, with 12 bases separating them. Germline lookup yields CDR1 SGHTA and CDR2 FQGNSA. This CDR3 has 15 amino acids. DNA of the CDR3: TGTGCCAGCAGCGCCCGTGAGTCAAGCAATCAGCCCCAGCATTTT. Residues: CASSARESSNQPQHF.

This rearrangement joins TRBV4-1 to TRBJ1-2; a possible D gene is TRBD1 (5 bases). CDR3 size: 19 residues. Trimming shortened V by 0 bases and J by 2 bases, and 22 bases separated the two germline ends. Germline CDR1 MGHRA, CDR2 YSYEKL. DNA for the CDR3: TGCGCCAGCAGCCAAGAACCAGACTTATTTTTTCAGGGCAACTATGGCTACACCTTC. Translation gives CASSQEPDLFFQGNYGYTF.